Listed below are T cell receptor beta chains from one sample, sequenced in a study of shared clonotypes between healthy human individuals. TCRdb's copy holds only in-frame clones and misses some; the assay was immunoSEQ multiplex PCR. The sample consists of under 1,900,000 clones, 98% of them appearing once. Sequencing was done on a sample of naive CD4+ T cells sorted from blood. These receptor sequences come from a man aged 30 to 39 in good health. Both conserved end residues are part of each CDR3. D genes are given only for firm matches. A clone size is listed for some rows: how often the clone was seen (once, few, many), or a class if it is expanded.

v_gene	d_gene	j_gene	abundance	CDR3nt	CDR3aa
TRBV4-3	-	TRBJ2-3	-	TGCGCCAGCAGCCGATCTAGTCGCGATACGCAGTATTTT	CASSRSSRDTQYF
TRBV5-4	-	TRBJ2-1	-	TGTGCCAGCAGCTTGAGGGATAGACAAGGAAACTTTCGGAATGAGCAGTTCTTC	CASSLRDRQGNFRNEQFF
TRBV2	-	TRBJ1-3	-	TGTGCCAGCAGCGCGGTTATCTCTGGAAACACCATATATTTT	CASSAVISGNTIYF
TRBV11-3	TRBD2	TRBJ2-3	-	TGTGCCAGCAGCTCAATTAGCGGGAAATTAGGGACGCAGTATTTT	CASSSISGKLGTQYF
TRBV7-9	-	TRBJ1-2	-	TGTGCCAGCAGCAAGGACGGGTACACCTTC	CASSKDGYTF
TRBV18	-	TRBJ2-5	-	TGTGCCAGCTCACCTGAAATGTTGGAGACCCAGTACTTC	CASSPEMLETQYF
TRBV14	TRBD1	TRBJ2-7	-	TGTGCCAGCAGCCTTTCCGGGACAGTCTCCTACGAGCAGTACTTC	CASSLSGTVSYEQYF
TRBV19	-	TRBJ2-5	once	TGTGCCAGTAGTGCAACAGCCCAAGAGACCCAGTACTTC	CASSATAQETQYF
TRBV5-4	-	TRBJ2-7	-	TGTGCCAACTCCTGCGAGCAGTACTTC	CANSCEQYF
TRBV4-1	-	TRBJ1-4	-	TGCGCCAGCAGCCAATCGGACAGAGTACCAAATGAAAAACTGTTTTTT	CASSQSDRVPNEKLFF
TRBV25-1	-	TRBJ2-7	-	TGTGCCAGCAGTGAAACCGGGACTTTGACCGAGCAGTACTTC	CASSETGTLTEQYF
TRBV19	-	TRBJ2-7	-	TGTGCCAGTAGTATGGACTACGCCCTAGAGCAGTACTTC	CASSMDYALEQYF
TRBV4-3	-	TRBJ2-7	-	TGCGCCAGCAGCCAAGAGGCGTACGAGCAGTACTTC	CASSQEAYEQYF
TRBV10-3	-	TRBJ1-2	-	TGTGCCATCGGGGAAGGGAGCTATGGCTACACCTTC	CAIGEGSYGYTF
TRBV4-2	-	TRBJ1-1	-	TGTGCCAGCAGCCCTCACAGGGAACTGAACACTGAAGCTTTCTTT	CASSPHRELNTEAFF
TRBV7-2	-	TRBJ2-3	-	TGTGCCAGCAGCTTAAGTCATCAGTCGGATACGCAGTATTTT	CASSLSHQSDTQYF
TRBV2	-	TRBJ2-5	-	TGTGCCAGCAGTGATGAGCTGGAAGAGACCCAGTACTTC	CASSDELEETQYF
TRBV6-4	TRBD1	TRBJ2-2	-	TGTGCCAGCAGTCAATCTTCCGGGACAGGGAGCACCGGGGAGCTGTTTTTT	CASSQSSGTGSTGELFF
TRBV5-1	TRBD1	TRBJ2-3	-	TGCGCCAGCAGCCGCGAGGGACAGGGTGTAGATACGCAGTATTTT	CASSREGQGVDTQYF
TRBV10-3	TRBD1	TRBJ2-6	-	TGTGCCATCAGTGGTGGGGACAGGGGATCTGGGGCCAACGTCCTGACTTTC	CAISGGDRGSGANVLTF
TRBV10-2	-	TRBJ1-5	-	TGCGCCAGCAGTGCGGAGAGGGGCCAACTTTATAGCAATCAGCCCCAGCATTTT	CASSAERGQLYSNQPQHF
TRBV7-9	TRBD2	TRBJ2-1	-	TGTGCCAGCAGCCGAGCGGGAGGATCCTACAATGAGCAGTTCTTC	CASSRAGGSYNEQFF
TRBV29-1	-	TRBJ2-1	-	TGCAGCGCCAATAGGGGTTCCCCCTCCTACAATGAGCAGTTCTTC	CSANRGSPSYNEQFF
TRBV7-9	-	TRBJ2-2	-	TGTGCCAGCAGCTTACGGCGGGGTCGGGGTAGTACCGGGGAGCTGTTTTTT	CASSLRRGRGSTGELFF
TRBV28	-	TRBJ2-3	once	TGTGCCAGCAGTCCGGCGCGTAGTGCGCAGTATTTT	CASSPARSAQYF
TRBV19	TRBD2	TRBJ2-1	-	TGTGCCAGTAGTGTGACTAGCGCTTACAATGAGCAGTTCTTC	CASSVTSAYNEQFF
TRBV10-1	TRBD2	TRBJ2-7	-	TGCGCCAGCAGTGACAGCGGGAGAGCCCCCTACGGCGAGCAGTACTTC	CASSDSGRAPYGEQYF
TRBV9	TRBD2	TRBJ2-5	-	TGTGCCAGCAGCGTAGGACTAGCGGGACGGGAGACCCAGTACTTC	CASSVGLAGRETQYF
TRBV11-2	-	TRBJ1-2	-	TGTGCCAGCAGCTTAGTCGGTAGGGAGGCCGATGGCTACACCTTC	CASSLVGREADGYTF
TRBV7-9	-	TRBJ2-1	-	TGTGCCAGCAGCCGTTGGACAGCATCCAATGAGCAGTTCTTC	CASSRWTASNEQFF
TRBV10-3	-	TRBJ2-7	-	TGTGCCATCAGTGAGTCGAAGAAGCGCCAAGGGGGGCTCGAGCAGTACTTC	CAISESKKRQGGLEQYF
TRBV9	TRBD2	TRBJ2-1	-	TGTGCCAGCAGCGTAGGAGCGGGGAGCTACAATGAGCAGTTCTTC	CASSVGAGSYNEQFF
TRBV6-1	-	TRBJ1-1	-	TGTGCCAGCAGGGCCAAGGGGAACACTGAAGCTTTCTTT	CASRAKGNTEAFF
TRBV7-7	-	TRBJ2-2	-	TGTGCTAGCAGCTACCGGTCTGGGAACACCGGGGAGCTGTTTTTT	CASSYRSGNTGELFF
TRBV9	TRBD1	TRBJ2-5	-	TGTGCCAGCAGCCTACCGACGGGACAGGGGGGAGAGACCCAGTACTTC	CASSLPTGQGGETQYF
TRBV27	TRBD1	TRBJ2-7	-	TGTGCCAGCAGCCGAGTGGGACAGGTTACGTCCTACGAGCAGTACTTC	CASSRVGQVTSYEQYF
TRBV5-4	-	TRBJ2-3	-	TGTGCCAGCAGCTTGGCGGGGTTAGGAGATACGCAGTATTTT	CASSLAGLGDTQYF
TRBV18	-	TRBJ1-1	-	TGTGCCAGCTCACCACGTCGGACAGCGAACACTGAAGCTTTCTTT	CASSPRRTANTEAFF
TRBV28	-	TRBJ2-2	-	TGTGCCAGCAAATCCGGGACACTGAACACCGGGGAGCTGTTTTTT	CASKSGTLNTGELFF
TRBV5-5	-	TRBJ1-1	-	TGTGCCAGCAGCTTGGGACAGGACCTCACCATGAACACTGAAGCTTTCTTT	CASSLGQDLTMNTEAFF
TRBV2	-	TRBJ2-3	-	TGTGCCACCGAGGGGGGACGCACAGATACGCAGTATTTT	CATEGGRTDTQYF
TRBV5-1	-	TRBJ1-5	-	TGCGCCAGCAGCCCATCTGGTAGCAATCAGCCCCAGCATTTT	CASSPSGSNQPQHF
TRBV5-6	-	TRBJ2-2	-	TGTGCCAGCAGCTTTGTTGGGGGTAGTTTTTCCGGGGAGCTGTTTTTT	CASSFVGGSFSGELFF
TRBV9	-	TRBJ1-2	-	TGTGCCAGCAGCCCTCACCTTTCTTCTACAGGGAACTATGGCTACACCTTC	CASSPHLSSTGNYGYTF
TRBV11-2	-	TRBJ2-1	-	TGTGCCAGCAGCTTACGAGGGAGCTCCTACAATGAGCAGTTCTTC	CASSLRGSSYNEQFF
TRBV9	-	TRBJ2-1	-	TGTGCCAGCAGCGTGAGGGACAGCCCGGGGGCCAATGAGCAGTTCTTC	CASSVRDSPGANEQFF
TRBV5-1	TRBD2	TRBJ2-2	once	TGCGCCAGCAGCTCACCGGGACTAGGACTCACCGGGGAGCTGTTTTTT	CASSSPGLGLTGELFF
TRBV29-1	-	TRBJ2-7	-	TGCAGCGTTGCGGCAGGGGCGGGGGAGCAGTACTTC	CSVAAGAGEQYF